The clone carrying this TCR beta chain was counted at least ten times. No antigen is known for it. This sample was included in a study of T-cell reconstitution after alpha-beta-depleted transplantation in children. Broader study findings: Where some patients showed high TCRbeta diversity at day 60, it came from recipient T cells and thymic progenitors that had survived.

The authors prepared the TCRbeta library with unique molecular identifiers. From the PCR reads, TCRdb called clonotypes with MiXCR, one entry per CDR3 protein. The sample includes 250,000 to 300,000 distinct CDR3 sequences, about a tenth seen only once; the top ten take approximately 7.6%. V lost 3 bases to trimming and J lost 4 bases, with 8 bases between them. Per germline, CDR1 KGHDR and CDR2 SFDVKD. CDR3 length: 14 residues. The source material was PBMCs, sampled before TCRalphabeta/CD19-depleted stem cell transplant. The source of this sequence is a boy less than two years old with acute myeloid leukemia, due to receive a stem cell transplant. This rearrangement joins TRBV24-1 to TRBJ2-2, with a possible D match to TRBD1 (6 bases). CDR3 protein: CATSDDRFTGELFF. CDR3 DNA sequence: TGTGCCACCAGTGATGACAGGTTCACCGGGGAGCTGTTTTTT.